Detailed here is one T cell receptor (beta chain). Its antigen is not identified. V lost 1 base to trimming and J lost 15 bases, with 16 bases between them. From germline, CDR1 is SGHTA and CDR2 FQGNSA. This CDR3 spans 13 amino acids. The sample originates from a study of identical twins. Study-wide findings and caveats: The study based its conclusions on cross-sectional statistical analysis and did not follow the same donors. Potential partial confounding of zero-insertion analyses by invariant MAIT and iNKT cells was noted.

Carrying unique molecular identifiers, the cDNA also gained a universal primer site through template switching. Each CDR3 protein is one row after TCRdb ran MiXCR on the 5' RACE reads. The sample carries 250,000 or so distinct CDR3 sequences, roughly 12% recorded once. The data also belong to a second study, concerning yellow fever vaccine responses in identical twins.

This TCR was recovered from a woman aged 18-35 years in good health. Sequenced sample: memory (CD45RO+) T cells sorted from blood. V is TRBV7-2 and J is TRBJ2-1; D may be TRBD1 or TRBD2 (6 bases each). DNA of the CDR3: TGTGCCAGCAGCTTAGAGGGGGGTGGGAGACGGTTCTTC. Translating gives CASSLEGGGRRFF.